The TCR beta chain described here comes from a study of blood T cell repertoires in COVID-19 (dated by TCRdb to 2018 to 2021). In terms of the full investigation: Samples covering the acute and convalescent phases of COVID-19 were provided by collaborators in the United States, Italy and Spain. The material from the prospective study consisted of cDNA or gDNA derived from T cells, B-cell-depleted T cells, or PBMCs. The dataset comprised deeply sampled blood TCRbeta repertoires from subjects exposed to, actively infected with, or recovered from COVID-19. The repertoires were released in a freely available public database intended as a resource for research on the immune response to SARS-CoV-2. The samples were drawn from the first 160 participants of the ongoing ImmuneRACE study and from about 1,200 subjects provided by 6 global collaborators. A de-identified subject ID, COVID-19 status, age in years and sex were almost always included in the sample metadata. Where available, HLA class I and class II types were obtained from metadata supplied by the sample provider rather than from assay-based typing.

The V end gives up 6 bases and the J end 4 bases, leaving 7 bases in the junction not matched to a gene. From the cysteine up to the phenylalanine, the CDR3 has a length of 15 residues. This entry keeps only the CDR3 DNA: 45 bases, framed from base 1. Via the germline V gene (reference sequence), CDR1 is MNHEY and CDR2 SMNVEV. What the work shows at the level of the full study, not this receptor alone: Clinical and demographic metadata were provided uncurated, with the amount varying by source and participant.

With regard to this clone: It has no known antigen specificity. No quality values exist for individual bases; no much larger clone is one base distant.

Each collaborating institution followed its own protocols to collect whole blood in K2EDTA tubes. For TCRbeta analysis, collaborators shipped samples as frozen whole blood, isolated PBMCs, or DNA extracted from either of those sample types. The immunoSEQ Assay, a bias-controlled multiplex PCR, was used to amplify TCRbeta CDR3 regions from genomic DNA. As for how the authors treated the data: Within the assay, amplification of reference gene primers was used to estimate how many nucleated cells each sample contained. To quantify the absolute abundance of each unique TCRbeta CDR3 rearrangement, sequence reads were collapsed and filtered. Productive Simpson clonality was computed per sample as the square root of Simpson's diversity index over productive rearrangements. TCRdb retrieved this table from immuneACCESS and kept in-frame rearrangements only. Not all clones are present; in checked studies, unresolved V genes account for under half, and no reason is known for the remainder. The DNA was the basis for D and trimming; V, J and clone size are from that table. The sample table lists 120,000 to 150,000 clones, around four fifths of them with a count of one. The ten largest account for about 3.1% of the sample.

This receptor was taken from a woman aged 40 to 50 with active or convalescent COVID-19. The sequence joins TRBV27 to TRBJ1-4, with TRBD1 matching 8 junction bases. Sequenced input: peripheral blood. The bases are TGTGCCAGCAGCAGAAGGACAGGGCATAATGAAAAACTGTTTTTT. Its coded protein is CASSRRTGHNEKLFF.